This T cell receptor (beta chain) was sequenced during a study of early T cells in non-severe SARS-CoV-2 infection. Looking at the study overall: Bulk RNA taken from unsorted whole blood was sequenced, leaving chains unpaired. Study outcomes and limitations: VDJdb-based matching was biased toward anti-spike CD8 responses and missed private and CD4 specificities.

At least ten counts were recorded for this clonotype. Its antigen is not known. The germline V gene has CDR1 SEHNR and CDR2 FQNEAQ (reference sequence). Trimming cost V 4 bases and J 7 bases, with 13 bases left between them. The CDR3 runs to 13 residues. Tagging with unique molecular identifiers was applied to individual cDNA molecules. One entry per CDR3 protein results from TCRdb running MiXCR on the 5' RACE reads. The sample lists tens of thousands of distinct CDR3 sequences, around 5.1% seen once, with about 4.7% in the top ten. The material was whole blood, obtained at baseline. The source of this sequence is an adult who was a healthcare worker with PCR-confirmed SARS-CoV-2 infection or an uninfected control (not recorded which). V usage is TRBV7-9 and J usage is TRBJ1-1; D is uncertain. For the CDR3, the DNA is TGTGCCAGCAGCTCCCTAGGCGGTGTTGAAGCTTTCTTT. This gives the protein CASSSLGGVEAFF.